The rows below give T cell receptor beta chains drawn from one sample of a study of regulatory T cells in long-lasting Graves disease. TCRdb analysed the multiplex PCR reads with MiXCR anew, one entry per CDR3 protein. The table lists 400,000 to 450,000 distinct CDR3 sequences, about 15% of them singletons. In addition, the sample was reused for a study of T cells in Graves' hyperthyroidism and ophthalmopathy.

This specimen consisted of peripheral blood mononuclear cells (PBMCs), obtained at new diagnosis, from a patient treated with antithyroid drugs. These receptors were obtained from a young woman with Graves disease. The CDR3 runs from the conserved cysteine through the conserved F or W. The D gene is left open where the match is weak. Clone size appears in some rows only: once, few, many, or a class for an expanded clone.

CDR3 length: 13
J gene: TRBJ1-2
clone size: many
V gene: TRBV2
D gene: .
CDR3 protein: CASSAGGNYGYTF
CDR3 DNA: TGTGCCAGCAGTGCCGGCGGCAACTATGGCTACACCTTC

CDR3 length: 16
J gene: TRBJ1-6
clone size: many
V gene: TRBV28
D gene: .
CDR3 protein: CASSLRKAPDGPPLHF
CDR3 DNA: TGTGCCAGCAGTTTAAGGAAGGCCCCCGATGGTCCACCCCTCCACTTT

CDR3 length: 14
J gene: TRBJ1-1
clone size: few
V gene: TRBV12-3/TRBV12-4
D gene: .
CDR3 protein: CATTTGGANTEAFF
CDR3 DNA: TGTGCCACTACGACTGGGGGGGCGAACACTGAAGCTTTCTTT

CDR3 length: 14
J gene: TRBJ1-1
clone size: many
V gene: TRBV6-5
D gene: .
CDR3 protein: CASSYGTGRTEAFF
CDR3 DNA: TGTGCCAGCAGTTATGGAACAGGGAGGACTGAAGCTTTCTTT

CDR3 length: 20
J gene: TRBJ2-3
clone size: few
V gene: TRBV4-1
D gene: .
CDR3 protein: CASSQYSSAGQTGSTDTQYF
CDR3 DNA: TGCGCCAGCAGCCAATATTCGTCGGCGGGCCAAACGGGATCCACAGATACGCAGTATTTT

CDR3 length: 17
J gene: TRBJ1-3
clone size: many
V gene: TRBV12-3/TRBV12-4
D gene: .
CDR3 protein: CASSLSPGQPSGNTIYF
CDR3 DNA: TGTGCCAGCAGTTTATCTCCGGGACAACCATCGGGAAACACCATATATTTT

CDR3 length: 14
J gene: TRBJ2-7
clone size: many
V gene: TRBV28
D gene: .
CDR3 protein: CASSYSPRGYEQYF
CDR3 DNA: TGTGCCAGCAGTTACTCCCCAAGGGGCTACGAGCAGTACTTC

CDR3 length: 16
J gene: TRBJ1-4
clone size: .
V gene: TRBV20-1
D gene: .
CDR3 protein: CSARDHPTAYNEKLFF
CDR3 DNA: TGCAGTGCTAGAGATCATCCCACAGCATATAATGAAAAACTGTTTTTT

CDR3 length: 14
J gene: TRBJ1-1
clone size: many
V gene: TRBV4-1
D gene: .
CDR3 protein: CASSQDEQNTEAFF
CDR3 DNA: TGCGCCAGCAGCCAAGATGAGCAGAACACTGAAGCTTTCTTT

CDR3 length: 15
J gene: TRBJ1-4
clone size: few
V gene: TRBV24-1
D gene: .
CDR3 protein: CATSDLRDGNEKLFF
CDR3 DNA: TGTGCCACCAGTGATTTGAGGGACGGCAATGAAAAACTGTTTTTT

CDR3 length: 16
J gene: TRBJ2-1
clone size: .
V gene: TRBV19
D gene: TRBD2
CDR3 protein: CASTQGGGSSYNEQFF
CDR3 DNA: TGTGCCAGTACCCAGGGCGGCGGGAGCTCCTACAATGAGCAGTTCTTC

CDR3 length: 13
J gene: TRBJ2-3
clone size: many
V gene: TRBV7-8
D gene: TRBD2
CDR3 protein: CASWSGRADTQYF
CDR3 DNA: TGTGCCAGCTGGAGCGGGAGGGCAGATACGCAGTATTTT

CDR3 length: 12
J gene: TRBJ2-3
clone size: many
V gene: TRBV6-1
D gene: .
CDR3 protein: CASRNNHNTQYF
CDR3 DNA: TGTGCCAGCAGAAACAACCACAATACGCAGTATTTT

CDR3 length: 21
J gene: TRBJ2-4
clone size: .
V gene: TRBV2
D gene: .
CDR3 protein: CASSGGERGLSLCGDKNIQYF
CDR3 DNA: TGTGCCAGCAGTGGAGGGGAGCGAGGCCTGAGCCTATGTGGGGACAAAAACATTCAGTACTTC

CDR3 length: 16
J gene: TRBJ1-1
clone size: .
V gene: TRBV15
D gene: .
CDR3 protein: CATSRGTRAVNTEAFF
CDR3 DNA: TGTGCCACCAGCAGAGGGACGCGGGCGGTGAACACTGAAGCTTTCTTT

CDR3 length: 15
J gene: TRBJ1-1
clone size: many
V gene: TRBV5-1
D gene: .
CDR3 protein: CASSFTGGENTEAFF
CDR3 DNA: TGCGCCAGCAGCTTTACCGGGGGGGAGAACACTGAAGCTTTCTTT

CDR3 length: 15
J gene: TRBJ2-1
clone size: .
V gene: TRBV30
D gene: .
CDR3 protein: CAWSVGGSTYNEQFF
CDR3 DNA: TGTGCCTGGAGTGTAGGGGGGAGTACGTACAATGAGCAGTTCTTC

CDR3 length: 15
J gene: TRBJ1-4
clone size: few
V gene: TRBV18
D gene: .
CDR3 protein: CASSPVEGSNEKLFF
CDR3 DNA: TGTGCCAGCTCACCAGTTGAGGGGTCTAATGAAAAACTGTTTTTT

CDR3 length: 16
J gene: TRBJ2-1
clone size: .
V gene: TRBV9
D gene: .
CDR3 protein: CASSEVGAGTYNEQFF
CDR3 DNA: TGTGCCAGCAGCGAGGTAGGAGCGGGGACATACAATGAGCAGTTCTTC

CDR3 length: 16
J gene: TRBJ2-1
clone size: many
V gene: TRBV2
D gene: .
CDR3 protein: CASSEPPGASNNEQFF
CDR3 DNA: TGTGCCAGCAGTGAACCCCCCGGGGCCTCAAACAATGAGCAGTTCTTC

CDR3 length: 12
J gene: TRBJ1-1
clone size: many
V gene: TRBV20-1
D gene: .
CDR3 protein: CSALPDTAEAFF
CDR3 DNA: TGCAGTGCCCTTCCAGACACGGCTGAAGCTTTCTTT

CDR3 length: 12
J gene: TRBJ2-7
clone size: .
V gene: TRBV5-4
D gene: .
CDR3 protein: CASSQVVHEQYF
CDR3 DNA: TGCGCCAGCAGCCAAGTAGTACACGAGCAGTACTTC

CDR3 length: 18
J gene: TRBJ2-1
clone size: many
V gene: TRBV11-2
D gene: TRBD2
CDR3 protein: CASSLGIRREGLGNEQFF
CDR3 DNA: TGTGCCAGCAGCTTAGGTATCAGGAGGGAGGGCCTTGGGAATGAGCAGTTCTTC

CDR3 length: 18
J gene: TRBJ2-3
clone size: .
V gene: TRBV7-3
D gene: TRBD1
CDR3 protein: CASSHPFQRGPIPDTQYF
CDR3 DNA: TGCGCCAGCAGCCACCCTTTCCAGAGGGGGCCGATCCCAGATACGCAGTATTTT

CDR3 length: 16
J gene: TRBJ2-3
clone size: many
V gene: TRBV6-2/TRBV6-3
D gene: .
CDR3 protein: CASSETGIKGSDTQYF
CDR3 DNA: TGTGCCAGCAGTGAAACAGGGATTAAAGGGTCAGATACGCAGTATTTT

CDR3 length: 15
J gene: TRBJ1-1
clone size: few
V gene: TRBV6-1
D gene: TRBD1
CDR3 protein: CASSQAEGAGTEAFF
CDR3 DNA: TGTGCCAGCAGCCAAGCAGAGGGGGCAGGCACTGAAGCTTTCTTT

CDR3 length: 15
J gene: TRBJ1-2
clone size: many
V gene: TRBV20-1
D gene: TRBD1
CDR3 protein: CSASGAGGRNYGYTF
CDR3 DNA: TGCAGTGCTAGCGGGGCAGGGGGGAGAAACTATGGCTACACCTTC

CDR3 length: 15
J gene: TRBJ2-5
clone size: few
V gene: TRBV7-9
D gene: TRBD2
CDR3 protein: CASSNQPGLGETQYF
CDR3 DNA: TGTGCCAGCAGCAACCAACCGGGACTAGGGGAGACCCAGTACTTC

CDR3 length: 15
J gene: TRBJ2-3
clone size: few
V gene: TRBV6-1
D gene: .
CDR3 protein: CASKLDPLLRDTQYF
CDR3 DNA: TGTGCCAGCAAACTCGATCCCCTACTCCGGGATACGCAGTATTTT

CDR3 length: 15
J gene: TRBJ1-3
clone size: few
V gene: TRBV5-1
D gene: .
CDR3 protein: CASSLNTDSGNTIYF
CDR3 DNA: TGCGCCAGCAGCCTCAATACAGACTCTGGAAACACCATATATTTT

CDR3 length: 12
J gene: TRBJ2-1
clone size: many
V gene: TRBV11-1
D gene: .
CDR3 protein: CASASGGGEQFF
CDR3 DNA: TGTGCCAGCGCCTCAGGGGGAGGTGAGCAGTTCTTC

CDR3 length: 18
J gene: TRBJ2-1
clone size: few
V gene: TRBV10-1
D gene: .
CDR3 protein: CASSESGLGTSTYNEQFF
CDR3 DNA: TGCGCCAGCAGTGAGTCGGGTTTAGGGACAAGTACCTACAATGAGCAGTTCTTC

CDR3 length: 14
J gene: TRBJ2-2
clone size: many
V gene: TRBV12-3/TRBV12-4
D gene: .
CDR3 protein: CASSTKGHTGELFF
CDR3 DNA: TGTGCCAGCAGTACAAAGGGGCACACCGGGGAGCTGTTTTTT